This T cell receptor beta chain was sequenced during a study of cytomegalovirus exposure and HLA in healthy donors. Study-level findings and limits: Cytomegalovirus association was assigned to about 150 TCR beta chains.

The PCR used 60 Vbeta and 13 Jbeta primers. Only in-frame clones appear in the TCRdb table, and some are missing; sequencing was by immunoSEQ multiplex PCR. The sample lists about 170,000 clones, 80% to 90% occurring once. The CDR3 loop spans 13 amino acids. V shed 1 base, J shed 8 bases, and the junction held 5 bases outside the gene matches. Notes on this clone: Its antigen is as yet unknown.

The V and J genes are TRBV5-3 and TRBJ1-1; 7 positions agree with TRBD1. TRBV5-3 counts as an open reading frame of uncertain function. The sequenced material came from PBMCs. The sequence came from a young man in good health and CMV-seropositive. In DNA form, the CDR3 reads TGTGCCAGAAGCTTGTCCCGGGACAGCGAAGCTTTCTTT. Protein: CARSLSRDSEAFF.